This T cell receptor (beta chain) was profiled in a study of blood T cell repertoires in COVID-19. Study-wide context: The samples span acute and convalescent COVID-19 from the United States, Italy and Spain.

The data were produced by immunoSEQ multiplex PCR, yet TCRdb's version contains in-frame clones alone and is incomplete. In the table there are about 230,000 clones, 80% to 90% of which are singletons. The V gene's germline CDR1 is SGHAT and CDR2 FQNNGV. V was shortened by 3 bases and J by 7 bases, with 12 bases between the two germline ends. This CDR3 has 14 amino acids. Sequencing used peripheral blood. The sequence derives from a man aged 35 to 55 with active or convalescent COVID-19. The rearrangement links TRBV11-2 to TRBJ1-4; D might be TRBD1 (5 bases). The CDR3 protein is CASSFGHLSEKLFF. In nucleotides, the CDR3 is TGTGCCAGCAGCTTCGGACATCTTAGTGAAAAACTGTTTTTT.